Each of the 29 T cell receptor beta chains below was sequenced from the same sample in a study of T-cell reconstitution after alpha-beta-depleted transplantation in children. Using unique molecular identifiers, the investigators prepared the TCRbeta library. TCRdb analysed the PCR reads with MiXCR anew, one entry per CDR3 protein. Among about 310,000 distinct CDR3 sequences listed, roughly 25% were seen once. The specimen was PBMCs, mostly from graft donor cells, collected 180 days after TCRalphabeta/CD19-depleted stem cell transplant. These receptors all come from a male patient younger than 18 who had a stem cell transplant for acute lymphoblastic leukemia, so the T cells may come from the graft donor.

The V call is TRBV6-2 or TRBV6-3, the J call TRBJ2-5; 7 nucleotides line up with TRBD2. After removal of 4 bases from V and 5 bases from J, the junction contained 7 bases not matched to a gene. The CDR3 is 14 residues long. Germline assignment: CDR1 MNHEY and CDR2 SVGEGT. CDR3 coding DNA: TGTGCCAGCAGTTTTACCGGGACTATTGAGACCCAGTACTTC. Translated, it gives CASSFTGTIETQYF.

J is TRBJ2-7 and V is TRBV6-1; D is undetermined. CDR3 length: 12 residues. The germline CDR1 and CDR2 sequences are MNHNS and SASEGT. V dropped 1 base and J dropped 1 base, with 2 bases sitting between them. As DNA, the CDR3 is TGTGCCAGCAGTGAAGTTTCCTACGAGCAGTACTTC. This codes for CASSEVSYEQYF.

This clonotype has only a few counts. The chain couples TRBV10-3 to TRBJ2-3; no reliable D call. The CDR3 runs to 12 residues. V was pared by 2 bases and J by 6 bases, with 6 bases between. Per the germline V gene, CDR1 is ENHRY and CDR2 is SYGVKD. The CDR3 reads CAISEAGDTQYF. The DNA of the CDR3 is TGTGCCATCAGTGAGGCAGGTGATACGCAGTATTTT.

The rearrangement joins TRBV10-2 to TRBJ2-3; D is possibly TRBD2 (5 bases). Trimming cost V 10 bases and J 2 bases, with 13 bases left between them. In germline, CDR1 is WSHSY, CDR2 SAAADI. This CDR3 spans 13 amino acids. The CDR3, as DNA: TGCGCCACCCTTTACGGGAACACAGATACGCAGTATTTT. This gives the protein CATLYGNTDTQYF.

The CDR3 nucleotides are TGTGCCAGCTCGAACAGGGTCACCGGGGAGCTGTTTTTT. This translates into CASSNRVTGELFF. The V and J genes are TRBV2 and TRBJ2-2; TRBD1 might be the D (6 bases). This CDR3 contains 13 residues. Trimming pared 8 bases from V and 4 bases from J, leaving 11 bases between. Germline CDR1 and CDR2: SNHLY and FYNNEI. The full variable domain, in which reference TRBV2 and TRBJ2-2 provide the parts outside the CDR3, is EPEVTQTPSHQVTQMGQEVILRCVPISNHLYFYWYRQILGQKVEFLVSFYNNEISEKSEIFDDQFSVERPDGSNFTLKIRSTKLEDSAMYFCASSNRVTGELFFGEGSRLTVL.

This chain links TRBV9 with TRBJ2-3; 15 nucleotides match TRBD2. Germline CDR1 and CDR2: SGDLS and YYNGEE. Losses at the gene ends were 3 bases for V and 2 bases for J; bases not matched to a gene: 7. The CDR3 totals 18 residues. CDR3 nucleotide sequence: TGTGCCAGCAGCGACGACGGACTAGCGGGAGGGCTCACAGATACGCAGTATTTT. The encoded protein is CASSDDGLAGGLTDTQYF.

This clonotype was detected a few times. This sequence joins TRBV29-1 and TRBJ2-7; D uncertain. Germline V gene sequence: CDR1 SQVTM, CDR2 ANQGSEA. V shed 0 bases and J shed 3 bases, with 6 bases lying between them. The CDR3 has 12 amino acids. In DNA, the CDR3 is TGCAGCGTTGAAGATTCAGGCTACGAGCAGTACTTC. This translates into CSVEDSGYEQYF.

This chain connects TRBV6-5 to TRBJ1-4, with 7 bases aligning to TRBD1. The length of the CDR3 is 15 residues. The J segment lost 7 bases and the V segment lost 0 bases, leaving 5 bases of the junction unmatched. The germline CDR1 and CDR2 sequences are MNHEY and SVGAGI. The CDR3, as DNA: TGTGCCAGCAGTTACTCACGGACAGGCGTTGAAAAACTGTTTTTT. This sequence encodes CASSYSRTGVEKLFF.

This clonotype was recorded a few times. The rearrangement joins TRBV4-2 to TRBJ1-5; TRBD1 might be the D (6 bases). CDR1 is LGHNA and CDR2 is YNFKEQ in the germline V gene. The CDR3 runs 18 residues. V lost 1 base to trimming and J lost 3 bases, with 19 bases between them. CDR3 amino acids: CASSQALGGALNNQPQHF. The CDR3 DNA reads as TGTGCCAGCAGCCAAGCCCTGGGGGGGGCACTCAACAATCAGCCCCAGCATTTT.

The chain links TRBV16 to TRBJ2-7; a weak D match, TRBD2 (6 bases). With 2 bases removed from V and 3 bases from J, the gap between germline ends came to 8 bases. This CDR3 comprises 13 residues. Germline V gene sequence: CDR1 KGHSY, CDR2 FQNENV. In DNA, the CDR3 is TGTGCCAGCAGCCAACCGGGGGACTACGAGCAGTACTTC. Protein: CASSQPGDYEQYF.

The CDR3 here is CASSSKIGTRGLYEQYF. In DNA form, the CDR3 reads TGTGCCAGCAGTTCAAAAATAGGGACACGGGGACTCTACGAGCAGTACTTC. The rearrangement uses TRBV27 and TRBJ2-7; D assignment may be TRBD1 or TRBD2 (6 bases each). The CDR3 extends over 17 amino acids. The V end lost 4 bases, the J end lost 3 bases, and 22 bases lay between the germline ends. Germline assignment: CDR1 MNHEY and CDR2 SMNVEV (reference sequence).

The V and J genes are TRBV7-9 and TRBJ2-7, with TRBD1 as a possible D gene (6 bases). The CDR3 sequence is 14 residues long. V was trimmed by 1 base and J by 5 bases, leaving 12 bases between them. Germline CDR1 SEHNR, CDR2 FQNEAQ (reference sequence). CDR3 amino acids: CASSLDREWDEQYF. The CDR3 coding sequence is TGTGCCAGCAGCTTAGACAGGGAATGGGACGAGCAGTACTTC.

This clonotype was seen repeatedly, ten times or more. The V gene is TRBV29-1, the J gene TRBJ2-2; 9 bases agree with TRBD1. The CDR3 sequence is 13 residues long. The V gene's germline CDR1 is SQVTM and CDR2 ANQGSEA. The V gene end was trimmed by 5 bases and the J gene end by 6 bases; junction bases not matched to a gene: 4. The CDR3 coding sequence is TGCAGCGTTATACAGGGGGCCCCCGGGGAGCTGTTTTTT. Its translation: CSVIQGAPGELFF.

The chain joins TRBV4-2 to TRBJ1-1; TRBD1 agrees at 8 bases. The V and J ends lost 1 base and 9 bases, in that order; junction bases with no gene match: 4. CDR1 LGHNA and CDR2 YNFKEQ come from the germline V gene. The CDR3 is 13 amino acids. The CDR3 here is CASSQGQGRQAFF. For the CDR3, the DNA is TGTGCCAGCAGCCAAGGACAGGGGAGGCAAGCTTTCTTT.

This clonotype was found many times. Here the CDR3 DNA reads TGTGCCAGCAGTTTACTAGCGGGAGAAGCCAAAAACATTCAGTACTTC. It translates to CASSLLAGEAKNIQYF. The chain joins TRBV12-3 or TRBV12-4 to TRBJ2-4, with TRBD2 matching 10 bases. V trimming: 2 bases; J trimming: 0 bases; junction bases outside the gene matches: 1. The length of the CDR3 is 16 residues.

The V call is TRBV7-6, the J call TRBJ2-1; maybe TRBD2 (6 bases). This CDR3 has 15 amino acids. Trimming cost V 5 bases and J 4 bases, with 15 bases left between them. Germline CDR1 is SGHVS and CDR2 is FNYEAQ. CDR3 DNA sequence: TGTGCCAGCAGCCGAGGGTCAGGGAGGTACAATGAGCAGTTCTTC. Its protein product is CASSRGSGRYNEQFF. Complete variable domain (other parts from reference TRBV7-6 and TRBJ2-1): GAGVSQSPRYKVTKRGQDVALRCDPISGHVSLYWYRQALGQGPEFLTYFNYEAQQDKSGLPNDRFSAERPEGSISTLTIQRTEQRDSAMYRCASSRGSGRYNEQFFGPGTRLTVL.

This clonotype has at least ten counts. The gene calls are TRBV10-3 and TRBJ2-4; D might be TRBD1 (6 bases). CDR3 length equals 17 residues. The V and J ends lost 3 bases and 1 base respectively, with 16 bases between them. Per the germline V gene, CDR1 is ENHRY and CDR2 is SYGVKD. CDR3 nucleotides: TGTGCCATCAGTGATGCTACAGGGTATCCCGCCAAAAACATTCAGTACTTC. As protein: CAISDATGYPAKNIQYF.

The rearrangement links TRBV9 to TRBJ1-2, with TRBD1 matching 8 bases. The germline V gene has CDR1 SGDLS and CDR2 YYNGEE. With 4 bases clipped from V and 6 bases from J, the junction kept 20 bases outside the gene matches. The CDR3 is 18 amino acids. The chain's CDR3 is CASSHGETGDLDRDGYTF. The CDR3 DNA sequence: TGTGCCAGCAGCCACGGGGAGACAGGGGACTTGGATCGGGATGGCTACACCTTC.

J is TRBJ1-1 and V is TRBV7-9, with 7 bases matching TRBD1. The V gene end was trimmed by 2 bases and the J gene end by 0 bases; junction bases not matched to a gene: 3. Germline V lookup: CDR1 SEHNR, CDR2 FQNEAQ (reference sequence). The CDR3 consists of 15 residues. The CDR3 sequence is CASSLRQGMNTEAFF. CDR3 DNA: TGTGCCAGCAGCTTAAGACAGGGAATGAACACTGAAGCTTTCTTT.

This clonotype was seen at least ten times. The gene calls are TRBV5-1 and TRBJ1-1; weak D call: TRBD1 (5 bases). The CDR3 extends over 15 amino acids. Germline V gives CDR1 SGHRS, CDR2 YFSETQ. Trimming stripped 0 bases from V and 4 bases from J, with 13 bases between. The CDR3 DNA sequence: TGCGCCAGCAGCTTGGGGTCGGGGCGAGGCACTGAAGCTTTCTTT. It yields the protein CASSLGSGRGTEAFF.

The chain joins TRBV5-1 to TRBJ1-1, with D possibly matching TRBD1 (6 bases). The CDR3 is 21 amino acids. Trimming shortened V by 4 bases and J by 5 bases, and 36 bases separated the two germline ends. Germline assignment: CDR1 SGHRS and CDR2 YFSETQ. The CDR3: CASSPTGIGHLGGYRGTEAFF. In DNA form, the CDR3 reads TGCGCCAGCAGCCCTACAGGGATCGGGCACCTAGGGGGGTATCGGGGAACTGAAGCTTTCTTT.

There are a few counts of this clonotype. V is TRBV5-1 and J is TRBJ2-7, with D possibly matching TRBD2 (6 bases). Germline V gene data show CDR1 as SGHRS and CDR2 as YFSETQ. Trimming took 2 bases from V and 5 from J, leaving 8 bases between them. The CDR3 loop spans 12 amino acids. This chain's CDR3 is CASSFASDEQYF. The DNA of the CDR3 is TGCGCCAGCAGCTTCGCTAGCGACGAGCAGTACTTC.

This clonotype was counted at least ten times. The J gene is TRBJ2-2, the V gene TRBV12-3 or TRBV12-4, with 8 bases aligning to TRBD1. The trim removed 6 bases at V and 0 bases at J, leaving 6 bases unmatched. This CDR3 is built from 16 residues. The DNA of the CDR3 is TGTGCCAGCAGAACCACAGGGGGAGCGAACACCGGGGAGCTGTTTTTT. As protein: CASRTTGGANTGELFF.

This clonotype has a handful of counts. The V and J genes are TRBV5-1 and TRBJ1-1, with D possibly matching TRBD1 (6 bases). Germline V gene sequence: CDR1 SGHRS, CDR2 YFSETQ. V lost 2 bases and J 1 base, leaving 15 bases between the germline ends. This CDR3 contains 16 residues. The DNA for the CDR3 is TGCGCCAGCAGCTTTTCTCAGGGGCCGGGGAACACTGAAGCTTTCTTT. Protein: CASSFSQGPGNTEAFF.

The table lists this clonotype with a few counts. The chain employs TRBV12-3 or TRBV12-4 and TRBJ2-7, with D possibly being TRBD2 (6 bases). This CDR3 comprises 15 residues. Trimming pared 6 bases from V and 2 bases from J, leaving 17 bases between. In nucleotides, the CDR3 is TGTGCCAGCAGCATTAGAGGAGGGCCGACCTACGAGCAGTACTTC. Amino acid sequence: CASSIRGGPTYEQYF.

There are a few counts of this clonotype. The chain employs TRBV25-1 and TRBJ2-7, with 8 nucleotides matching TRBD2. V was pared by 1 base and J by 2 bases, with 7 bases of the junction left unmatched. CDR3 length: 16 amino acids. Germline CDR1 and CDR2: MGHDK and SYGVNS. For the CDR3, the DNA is TGTGCCAGCAGTGAATCCTCCTTCGGGAGGGCCTACGAGCAGTACTTC. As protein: CASSESSFGRAYEQYF.

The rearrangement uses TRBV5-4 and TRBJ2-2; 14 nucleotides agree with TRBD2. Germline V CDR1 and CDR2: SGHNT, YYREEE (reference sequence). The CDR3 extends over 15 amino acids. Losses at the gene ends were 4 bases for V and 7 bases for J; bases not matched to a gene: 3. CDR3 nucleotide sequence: TGTGCCAGCAGCCTGGGACTAGCGGGAGTCGGGGAGCTGTTTTTT. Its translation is CASSLGLAGVGELFF.

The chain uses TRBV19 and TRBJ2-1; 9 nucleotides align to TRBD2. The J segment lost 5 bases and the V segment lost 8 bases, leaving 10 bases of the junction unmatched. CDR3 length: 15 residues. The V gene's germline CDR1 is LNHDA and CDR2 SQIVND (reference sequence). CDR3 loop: CASWKTSGSNNEQFF. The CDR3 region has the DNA TGTGCCAGTTGGAAGACTAGCGGTTCTAACAATGAGCAGTTCTTC.

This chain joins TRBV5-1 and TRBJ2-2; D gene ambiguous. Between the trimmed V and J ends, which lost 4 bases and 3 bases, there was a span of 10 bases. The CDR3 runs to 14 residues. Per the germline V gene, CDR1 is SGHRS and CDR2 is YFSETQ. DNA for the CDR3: TGCGCCAGCAGCGTACGATTCGACACCGGGGAGCTGTTTTTT. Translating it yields CASSVRFDTGELFF. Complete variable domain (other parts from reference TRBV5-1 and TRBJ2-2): KAGVTQTPRYLIKTRGQQVTLSCSPISGHRSVSWYQQTPGQGLQFLFEYFSETQRNKGNFPGRFSGRQFSNSRSEMNVSTLELGDSALYLCASSVRFDTGELFFGEGSRLTVL.